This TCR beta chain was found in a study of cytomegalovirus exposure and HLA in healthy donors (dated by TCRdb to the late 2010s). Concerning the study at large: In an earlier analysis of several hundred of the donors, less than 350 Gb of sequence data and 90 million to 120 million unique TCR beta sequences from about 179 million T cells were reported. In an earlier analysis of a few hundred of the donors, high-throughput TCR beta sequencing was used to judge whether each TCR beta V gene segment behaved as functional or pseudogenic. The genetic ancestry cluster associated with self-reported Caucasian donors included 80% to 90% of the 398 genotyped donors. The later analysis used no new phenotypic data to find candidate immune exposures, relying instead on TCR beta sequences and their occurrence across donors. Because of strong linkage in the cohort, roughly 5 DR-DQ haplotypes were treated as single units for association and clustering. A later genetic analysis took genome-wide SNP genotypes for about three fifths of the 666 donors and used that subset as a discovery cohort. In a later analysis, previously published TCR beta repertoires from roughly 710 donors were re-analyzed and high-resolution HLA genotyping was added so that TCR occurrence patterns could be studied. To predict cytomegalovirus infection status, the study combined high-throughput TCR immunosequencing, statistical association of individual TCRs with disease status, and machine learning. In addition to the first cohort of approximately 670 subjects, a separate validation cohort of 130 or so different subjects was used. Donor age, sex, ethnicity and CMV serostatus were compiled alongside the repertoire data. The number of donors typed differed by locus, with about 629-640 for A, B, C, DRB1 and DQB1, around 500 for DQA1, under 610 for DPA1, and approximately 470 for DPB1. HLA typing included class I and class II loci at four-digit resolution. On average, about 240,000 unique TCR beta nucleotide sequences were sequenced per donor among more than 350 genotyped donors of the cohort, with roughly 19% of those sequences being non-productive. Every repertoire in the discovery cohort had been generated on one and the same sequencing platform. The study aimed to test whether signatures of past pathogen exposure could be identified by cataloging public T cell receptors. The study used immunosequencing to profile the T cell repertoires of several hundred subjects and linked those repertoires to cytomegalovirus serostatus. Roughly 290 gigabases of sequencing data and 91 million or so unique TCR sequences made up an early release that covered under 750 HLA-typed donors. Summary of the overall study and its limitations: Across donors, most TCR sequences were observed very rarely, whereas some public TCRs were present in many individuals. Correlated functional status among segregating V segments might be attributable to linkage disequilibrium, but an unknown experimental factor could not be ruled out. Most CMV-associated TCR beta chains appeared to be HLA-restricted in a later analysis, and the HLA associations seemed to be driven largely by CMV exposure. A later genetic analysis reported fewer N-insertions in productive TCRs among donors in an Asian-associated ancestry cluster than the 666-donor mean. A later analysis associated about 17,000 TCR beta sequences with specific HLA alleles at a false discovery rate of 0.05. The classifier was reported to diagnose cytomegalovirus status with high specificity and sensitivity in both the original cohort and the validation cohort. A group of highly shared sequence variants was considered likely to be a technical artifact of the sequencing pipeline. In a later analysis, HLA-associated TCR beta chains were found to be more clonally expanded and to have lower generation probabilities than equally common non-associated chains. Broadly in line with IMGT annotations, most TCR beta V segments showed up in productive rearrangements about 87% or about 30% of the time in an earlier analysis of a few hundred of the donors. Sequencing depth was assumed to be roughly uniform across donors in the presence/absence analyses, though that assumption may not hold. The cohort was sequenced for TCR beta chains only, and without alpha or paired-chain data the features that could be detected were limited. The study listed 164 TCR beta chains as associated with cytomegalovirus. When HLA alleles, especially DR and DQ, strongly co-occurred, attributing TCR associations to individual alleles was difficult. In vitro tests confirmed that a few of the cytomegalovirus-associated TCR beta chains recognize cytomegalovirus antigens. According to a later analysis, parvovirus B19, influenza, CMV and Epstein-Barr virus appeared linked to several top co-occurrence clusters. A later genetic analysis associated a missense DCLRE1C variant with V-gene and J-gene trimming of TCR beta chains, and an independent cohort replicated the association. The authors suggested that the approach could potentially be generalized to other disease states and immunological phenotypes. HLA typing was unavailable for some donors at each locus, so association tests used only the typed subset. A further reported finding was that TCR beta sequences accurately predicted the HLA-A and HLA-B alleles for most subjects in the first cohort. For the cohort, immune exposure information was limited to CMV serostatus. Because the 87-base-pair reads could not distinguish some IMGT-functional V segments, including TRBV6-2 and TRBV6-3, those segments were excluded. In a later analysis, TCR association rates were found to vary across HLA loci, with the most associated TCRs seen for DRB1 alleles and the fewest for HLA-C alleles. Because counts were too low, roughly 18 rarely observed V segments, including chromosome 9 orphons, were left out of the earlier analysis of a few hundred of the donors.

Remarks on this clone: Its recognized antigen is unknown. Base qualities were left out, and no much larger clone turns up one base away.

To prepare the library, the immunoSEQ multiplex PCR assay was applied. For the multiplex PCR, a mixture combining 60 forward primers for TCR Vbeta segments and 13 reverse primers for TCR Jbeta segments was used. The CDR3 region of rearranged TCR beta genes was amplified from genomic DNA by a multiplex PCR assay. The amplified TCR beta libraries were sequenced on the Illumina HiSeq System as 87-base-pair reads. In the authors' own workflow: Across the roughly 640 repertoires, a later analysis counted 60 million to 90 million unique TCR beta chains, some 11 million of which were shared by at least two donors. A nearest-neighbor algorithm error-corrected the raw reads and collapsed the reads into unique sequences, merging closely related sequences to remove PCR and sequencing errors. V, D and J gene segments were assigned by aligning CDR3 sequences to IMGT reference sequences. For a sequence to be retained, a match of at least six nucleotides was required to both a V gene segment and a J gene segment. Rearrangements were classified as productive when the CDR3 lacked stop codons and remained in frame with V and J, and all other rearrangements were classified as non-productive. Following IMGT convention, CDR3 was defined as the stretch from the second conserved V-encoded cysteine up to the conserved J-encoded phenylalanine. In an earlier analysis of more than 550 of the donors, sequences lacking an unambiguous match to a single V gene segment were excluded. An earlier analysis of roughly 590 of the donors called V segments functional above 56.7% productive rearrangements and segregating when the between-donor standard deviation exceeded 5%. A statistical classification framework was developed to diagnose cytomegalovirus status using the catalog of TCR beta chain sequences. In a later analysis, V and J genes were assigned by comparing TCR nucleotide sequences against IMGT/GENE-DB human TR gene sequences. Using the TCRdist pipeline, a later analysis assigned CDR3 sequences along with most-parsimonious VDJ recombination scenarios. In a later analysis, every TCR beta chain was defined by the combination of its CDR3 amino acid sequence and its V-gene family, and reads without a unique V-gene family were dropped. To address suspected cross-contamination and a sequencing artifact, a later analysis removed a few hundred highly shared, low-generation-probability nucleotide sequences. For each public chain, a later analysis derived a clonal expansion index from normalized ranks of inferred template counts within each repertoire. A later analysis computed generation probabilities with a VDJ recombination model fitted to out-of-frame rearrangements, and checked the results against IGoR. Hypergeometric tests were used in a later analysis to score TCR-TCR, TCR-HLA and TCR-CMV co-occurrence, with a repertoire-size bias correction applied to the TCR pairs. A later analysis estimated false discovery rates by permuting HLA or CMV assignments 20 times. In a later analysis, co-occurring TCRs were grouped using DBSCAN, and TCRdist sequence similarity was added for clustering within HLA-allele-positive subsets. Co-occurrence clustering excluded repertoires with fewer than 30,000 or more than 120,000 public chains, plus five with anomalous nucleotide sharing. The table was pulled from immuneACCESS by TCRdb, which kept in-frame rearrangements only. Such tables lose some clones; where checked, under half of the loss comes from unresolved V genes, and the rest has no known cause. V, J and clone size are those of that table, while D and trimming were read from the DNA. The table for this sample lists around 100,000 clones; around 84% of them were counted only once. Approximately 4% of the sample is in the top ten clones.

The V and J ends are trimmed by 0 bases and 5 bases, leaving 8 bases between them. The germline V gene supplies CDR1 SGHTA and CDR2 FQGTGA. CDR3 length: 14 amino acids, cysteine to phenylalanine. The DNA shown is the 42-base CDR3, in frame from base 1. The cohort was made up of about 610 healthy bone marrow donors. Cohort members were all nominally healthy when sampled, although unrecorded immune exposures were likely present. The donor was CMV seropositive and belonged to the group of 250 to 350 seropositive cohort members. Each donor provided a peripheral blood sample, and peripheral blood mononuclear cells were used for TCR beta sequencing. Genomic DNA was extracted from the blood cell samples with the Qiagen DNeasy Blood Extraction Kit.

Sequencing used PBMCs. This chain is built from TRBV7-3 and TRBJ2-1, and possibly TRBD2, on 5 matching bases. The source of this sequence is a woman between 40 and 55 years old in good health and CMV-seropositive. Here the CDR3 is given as CASSLTSGNNEQFF. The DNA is TGTGCCAGCAGCTTAACTTCGGGGAACAATGAGCAGTTCTTC.